This T cell receptor (beta chain) is drawn from a study of cytomegalovirus exposure and HLA in healthy donors. Study-level points and caveats: Highest at DRB1 and lowest at HLA-C, TCR association rates differed among HLA loci in a later analysis. Specific recognition of CMV antigens was confirmed in vitro for three chains (all CMV-associated). An analysis that was carried out later associated about 17,000 TCR beta sequences with HLA alleles at 0.05 false discovery rate.

This clone has only a few counts. Its antigen is still unknown. PCR was performed using 60 Vbeta and 13 Jbeta primers. Authors' processing steps: In a later analysis, around 10 million of about 80 million unique beta chains occurred in at least two donors. Assay: immunoSEQ multiplex PCR; the TCRdb copy retains only in-frame clones and omits some. That table supplies the V and J calls and clone size; D and trimming were determined from the DNA. This sample has about 150,000 clones, with about 82% found just once. The CDR3 consists of 14 residues. The V end lost 2 bases, the J end lost 1 base, and 9 bases lay between the germline ends. CDR1 is SGHKS, CDR2 YYEKEE, per germline (reference sequence).

This TCR was recovered from a woman in her forties or fifties in good health and CMV-seropositive. The sample was PBMCs. The J gene is TRBJ1-2, the V gene TRBV5-5; D gene ambiguous. The CDR3 bases are TGTGCCAGCAGCTTAGGAGGGTTTAACTATGGCTACACCTTC. It specifies CASSLGGFNYGYTF. The variable domain in full, completed from reference TRBV5-5 and TRBJ1-2, reads DAGVTQSPTHLIKTRGQQVTLRCSPISGHKSVSWYQQVLGQGPQFIFQYYEKEERGRGNFPDRFSARQFPNYSSELNVNALLLGDSALYLCASSLGGFNYGYTFGSGTRLTVV.